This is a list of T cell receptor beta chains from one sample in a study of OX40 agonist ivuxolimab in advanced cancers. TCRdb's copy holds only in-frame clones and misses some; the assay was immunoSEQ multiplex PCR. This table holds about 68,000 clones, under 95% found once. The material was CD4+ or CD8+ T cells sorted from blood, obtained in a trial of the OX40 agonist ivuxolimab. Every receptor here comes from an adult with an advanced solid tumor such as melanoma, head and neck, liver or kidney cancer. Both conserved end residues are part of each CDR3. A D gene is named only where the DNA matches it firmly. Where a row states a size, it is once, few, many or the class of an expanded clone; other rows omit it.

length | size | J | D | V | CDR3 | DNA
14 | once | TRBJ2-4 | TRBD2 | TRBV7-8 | CASSPGTTDNIQYF | TGTGCCAGCAGCCCAGGGACTACCGATAACATTCAGTACTTC
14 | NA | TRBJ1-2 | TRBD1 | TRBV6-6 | CASSYFSRGGGYTF | TGTGCCAGCAGTTACTTCTCCAGGGGGGGAGGCTACACCTTC
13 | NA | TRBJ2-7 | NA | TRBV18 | CASSPAELNEQYF | TGTGCCAGCTCACCAGCGGAGTTGAACGAGCAGTACTTC
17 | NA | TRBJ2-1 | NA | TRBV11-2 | CASSAEKWDISYNEQFF | TGTGCCAGCAGCGCCGAAAAGTGGGACATCTCCTACAATGAGCAGTTCTTC
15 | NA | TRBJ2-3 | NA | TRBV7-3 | CASSLGTRITDTQYF | TGTGCCAGCAGCTTAGGGACCAGAATCACAGATACGCAGTATTTT
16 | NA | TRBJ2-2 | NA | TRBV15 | CATSRGQGISGGELFF | TGTGCCACCAGCAGAGGTCAGGGAATCAGTGGCGGGGAGCTGTTTTTT
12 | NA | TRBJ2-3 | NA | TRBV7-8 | CASSASTDTQYF | TGTGCCAGCAGTGCTAGCACAGATACGCAGTATTTT
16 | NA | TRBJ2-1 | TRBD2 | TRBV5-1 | CASSREAGGPHNEQFF | TGCGCCAGCAGCCGCGAAGCGGGGGGGCCCCACAATGAGCAGTTCTTC
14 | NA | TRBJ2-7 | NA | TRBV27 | CASSLKVHSYEQYF | TGTGCCAGCAGTTTAAAGGTCCACTCCTACGAGCAGTACTTC
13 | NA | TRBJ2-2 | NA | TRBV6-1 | CASRREGTGELFF | TGTGCCAGCAGGAGGGAAGGCACCGGGGAGCTGTTTTTT
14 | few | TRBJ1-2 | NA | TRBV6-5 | CASSYTRVNYGYTF | TGTGCCAGCAGTTATACGCGGGTGAACTATGGCTACACCTTC
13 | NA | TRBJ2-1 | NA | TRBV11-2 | CASSHQRYNEQFF | TGTGCCAGCAGCCACCAGCGGTACAATGAGCAGTTCTTC
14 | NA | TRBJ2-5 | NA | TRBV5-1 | CASSLAGARETQYF | TGCGCCAGCAGCTTGGCAGGGGCTAGGGAGACCCAGTACTTC
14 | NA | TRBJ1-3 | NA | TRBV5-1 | CASSLAAIGSTIYF | TGCGCCAGCAGCTTGGCGGCGATCGGGAGCACCATATATTTT
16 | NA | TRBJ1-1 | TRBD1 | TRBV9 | CASSVEPGGGLSEAFF | TGTGCCAGCAGCGTAGAACCAGGGGGTGGTTTGTCTGAAGCTTTCTTT
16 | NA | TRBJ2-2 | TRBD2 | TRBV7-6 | CASSLLAGGPAGELFF | TGTGCCAGCAGCTTACTAGCGGGGGGTCCCGCCGGGGAGCTGTTTTTT
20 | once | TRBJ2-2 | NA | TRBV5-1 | CASSLDLRDRHFGDTGELFF | TGCGCCAGCAGCTTGGACCTAAGGGACCGACATTTCGGGGACACCGGGGAGCTGTTTTTT
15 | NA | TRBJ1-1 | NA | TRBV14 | CASSRNHLGNTEAFF | TGTGCCAGCAGCCGTAACCACCTTGGGAACACTGAAGCTTTCTTT
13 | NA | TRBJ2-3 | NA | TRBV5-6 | CASSLWYTDTQYF | TGTGCCAGCAGCTTGTGGTACACAGATACGCAGTATTTT
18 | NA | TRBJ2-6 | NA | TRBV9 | CASSAGTGRGSGANVLTF | TGTGCCAGCAGCGCAGGGACGGGCCGGGGCTCTGGGGCCAACGTCCTGACTTTC
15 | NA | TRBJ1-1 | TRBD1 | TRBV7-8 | CASSPGGGLGTEAFF | TGTGCCAGCAGCCCAGGGGGGGGACTTGGCACTGAAGCTTTCTTT
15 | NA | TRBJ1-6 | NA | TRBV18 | CASSPAVSYNSPLHF | TGTGCCAGCTCACCTGCTGTCTCCTATAATTCACCCCTCCACTTT
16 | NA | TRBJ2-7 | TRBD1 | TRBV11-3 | CASSSHPGQGAYEQYF | TGTGCCAGCAGCTCACATCCGGGACAGGGGGCCTACGAGCAGTACTTC
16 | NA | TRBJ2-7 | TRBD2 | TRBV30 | CAWSVLLAGGLGEQYF | TGTGCCTGGAGTGTACTACTAGCGGGAGGATTAGGCGAGCAGTACTTC
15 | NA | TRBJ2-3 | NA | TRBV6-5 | CASSYSGASTDTQYF | TGTGCCAGCAGTTACTCAGGAGCTAGCACAGATACGCAGTATTTT
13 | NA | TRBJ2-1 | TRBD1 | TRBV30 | CAWTGQGAGEQFF | TGTGCCTGGACAGGGCAGGGGGCCGGTGAGCAGTTCTTC
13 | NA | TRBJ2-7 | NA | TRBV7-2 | CASSIYRDYEQYF | TGTGCCAGCAGCATATACAGGGACTACGAGCAGTACTTC
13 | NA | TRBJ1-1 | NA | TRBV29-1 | CSVGGQLSTEAFF | TGCAGCGTTGGTGGGCAGCTGAGCACTGAAGCTTTCTTT
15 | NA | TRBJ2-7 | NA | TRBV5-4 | CASSLGGSRSYEQYF | TGTGCCAGCAGCTTGGGGGGGAGTCGCTCCTACGAGCAGTACTTC
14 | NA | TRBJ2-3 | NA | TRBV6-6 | CASSEDEIMDTQYF | TGTGCCAGCAGTGAGGACGAAATCATGGATACGCAGTATTTT
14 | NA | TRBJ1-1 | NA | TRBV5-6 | CASSLTGRGTEAFF | TGTGCCAGCAGCTTGACGGGAAGGGGCACTGAAGCTTTCTTT
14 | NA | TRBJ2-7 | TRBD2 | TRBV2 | CASRKSGSSYEQYF | TGTGCCAGCAGGAAAAGCGGGAGTAGCTACGAGCAGTACTTC
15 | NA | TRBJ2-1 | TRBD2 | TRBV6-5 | CASRLRLAASNEQFF | TGTGCCAGCAGACTTAGGCTAGCGGCCTCGAATGAGCAGTTCTTC
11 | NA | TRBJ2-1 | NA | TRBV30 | CAWSVHEEQFF | TGTGCCTGGAGTGTACACGAAGAGCAGTTCTTC
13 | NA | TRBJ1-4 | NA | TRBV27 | CASSLLGERKLFF | TGTGCCAGCAGTTTACTGGGGGAGAGAAAACTGTTTTTT
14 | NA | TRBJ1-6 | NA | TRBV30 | CAWRRFQDNSPLHF | TGTGCCTGGAGAAGGTTTCAGGATAATTCACCCCTCCACTTT
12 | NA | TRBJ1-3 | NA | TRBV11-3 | CASSLNGNTIYF | TGTGCCAGCAGCTTAAACGGAAACACCATATATTTT
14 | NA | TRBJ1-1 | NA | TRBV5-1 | CASSPSTGNTEAFF | TGCGCCAGCAGCCCATCTACAGGGAACACTGAAGCTTTCTTT
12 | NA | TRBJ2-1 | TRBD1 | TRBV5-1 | CASSLQGDEQFF | TGCGCCAGCAGCTTACAGGGGGATGAGCAGTTCTTC
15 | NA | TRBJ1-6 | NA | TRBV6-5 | CASSGWDGYNSPLHF | TGTGCCAGCAGTGGCTGGGACGGTTATAATTCACCCCTCCACTTT
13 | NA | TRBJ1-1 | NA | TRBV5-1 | CASSSQGNTEAFF | TGCGCCAGCAGCTCACAGGGGAACACTGAAGCTTTCTTT
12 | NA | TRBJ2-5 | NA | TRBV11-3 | CASSHNRETQYF | TGTGCCAGCAGCCACAACCGGGAGACCCAGTACTTC
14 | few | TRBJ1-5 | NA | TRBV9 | CASSPGFSNQPQHF | TGTGCCAGCTCTCCAGGGTTTAGCAATCAGCCCCAGCATTTT
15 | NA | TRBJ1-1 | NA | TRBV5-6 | CASSLLTGINTEAFF | TGTGCCAGCAGCTTGTTAACAGGGATAAACACTGAAGCTTTCTTT
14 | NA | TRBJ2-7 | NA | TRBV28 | CASSFSGRIYEQYF | TGTGCCAGCAGTTTTTCCGGTCGGATCTACGAGCAGTACTTC